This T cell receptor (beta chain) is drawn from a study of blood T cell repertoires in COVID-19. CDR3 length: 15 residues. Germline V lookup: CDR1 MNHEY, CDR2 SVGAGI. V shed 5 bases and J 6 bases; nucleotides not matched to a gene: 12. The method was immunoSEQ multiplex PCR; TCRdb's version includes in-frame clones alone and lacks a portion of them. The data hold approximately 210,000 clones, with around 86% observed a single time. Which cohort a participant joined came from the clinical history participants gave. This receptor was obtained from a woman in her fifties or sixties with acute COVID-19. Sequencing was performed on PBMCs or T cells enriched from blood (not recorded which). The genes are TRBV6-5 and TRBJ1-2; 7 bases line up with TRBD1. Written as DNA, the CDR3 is TGTGCCAGCAGTCAGCACAGGGGACACTGGGATGGCTACACCTTC. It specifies CASSQHRGHWDGYTF.